The 24 T cell receptor beta chains below all came from one sample that was sequenced in a study of control samples from healthy donors and cancer patients (TCRdb year 2020). Libraries were constructed by the immunoSEQ multiplex PCR assay. Drawn from immuneACCESS, this table holds only the in-frame rearrangements with V and J called that TCRdb kept. Clones are partly lost; checked studies trace under half to an unresolved V gene and leave the rest unexplained. The sample table lists about 61,000 clones, roughly 90% of them with a count of one. Of the sample, under 7% falls within the top ten clones. The sequencing sample was made of PBMCs. The receptors were gathered from a man in his sixties with colorectal cancer.

The chain is built from TRBV5-6 and TRBJ2-7; 9 bases agree with TRBD2. Germline V gene lookup returns CDR1 SGHDT and CDR2 YYEEEE. CDR3 length equals 14 residues. Trimming at V came to 5 bases and at J to 2 bases, leaving 5 bases not matched to a gene. DNA of the CDR3: TGTGCCAGCAGATCGACTAGCGGAACCTACGAGCAGTACTTC. It yields the protein CASRSTSGTYEQYF.

The V gene is TRBV6-1, the J gene TRBJ2-1; D is unresolved. The V and J ends lost 1 base and 3 bases respectively, with 7 bases between them. Per the germline V gene, CDR1 is MNHNS and CDR2 is SASEGT. The CDR3 sequence is 14 residues long. CDR3 residues: CASSEGWDYNEQFF. For the CDR3, the DNA is TGTGCCAGCAGTGAAGGTTGGGACTACAATGAGCAGTTCTTC.

The CDR3 loop reads CASSQLTGHNYNEQFF. CDR3 in DNA: TGCGCCAGCAGTCAATTGACAGGGCACAATTACAATGAGCAGTTCTTC. The chain recombines TRBV23-1 with TRBJ2-1, with TRBD1 matching over 7 bases. TRBV23-1 is placed among ORFs of uncertain function. The CDR3 is 16 amino acids. V shed 1 base and J 4 bases; nucleotides not matched to a gene: 7.

V gene TRBV28 combines with J gene TRBJ1-4, with D perhaps matching TRBD1 (5 bases). CDR1 MDHEN and CDR2 SYDVKM come from the germline V gene. V was shortened by 5 bases and J by 3 bases, with 13 bases between the two germline ends. This CDR3 has 15 amino acids. The DNA of the CDR3 is TGTGCCAGCAGTCATACAGGCCTATCTAATGAAAAACTGTTTTTT. It is translated as CASSHTGLSNEKLFF.

V and J are TRBV7-2 and TRBJ2-1, with 8 bases fitting TRBD2. Germline CDR1 and CDR2: SGHTA and FQGNSA. CDR3 length equals 15 residues. J was trimmed by 3 bases and V by 5 bases; bases with no gene match: 6. CDR3 loop: CASSLDRGGYNEQFF. The CDR3 DNA reads TGTGCCAGCAGCCTAGATCGGGGGGGCTACAATGAGCAGTTCTTC.

This clone was observed a single time. The chain employs TRBV27 and TRBJ2-7; perhaps TRBD2 as D (6 bases). Trimming took 2 bases from V and 0 from J, leaving 11 bases between them. Per the germline V gene, CDR1 is MNHEY and CDR2 is SMNVEV (reference sequence). The CDR3 is 15 residues long. The CDR3 DNA reads TGTGCCAGCAGTTTAAAGGGGACTCCCTCCTACGAGCAGTACTTC. Translated: CASSLKGTPSYEQYF.

This clone appeared once. V is TRBV30 and J is TRBJ1-2; unclear D gene. The germline V gene encodes CDR1 GTSNPN and CDR2 SVGIG (reference sequence). Trimming pared 3 bases from V and 1 base from J, leaving 6 bases between. The CDR3 totals 12 residues. CDR3 DNA sequence: TGTGCCTGGAGAAAGCTTAACTATGGCTACACCTTC. It encodes CAWRKLNYGYTF.

This clone was counted a few times. This chain connects TRBV6-1 to TRBJ2-7; possible D gene TRBD1, 7 bases. V was clipped by 0 bases and J by 0 bases, with 12 bases between them. This CDR3 contains 16 residues. Germline V gene data show CDR1 as MNHNS and CDR2 as SASEGT. CDR3 in amino acids: CASSEAGQGGSYEQYF. In DNA, the CDR3 is TGTGCCAGCAGTGAAGCTGGGCAGGGGGGCTCCTACGAGCAGTACTTC.

V is TRBV7-8 and J is TRBJ2-7; TRBD1 might be the D (6 bases). In germline, CDR1 is SGHVS, CDR2 FQNEAQ. The CDR3 runs to 13 residues. The V and J ends lost 6 bases and 7 bases respectively, with 16 bases between them. As DNA, the CDR3 is TGTGCCAGCAGGCGAAATAGGGGGTCTGAGCAGTACTTC. Its protein is CASRRNRGSEQYF. The whole variable domain, remainder taken from reference TRBV7-8 and TRBJ2-7, is GAGVSQSPRYKVAKRGQDVALRCDPISGHVSLFWYQQALGQGPEFLTYFQNEAQLDKSGLPSDRFFAERPEGSVSTLKIQRTQQEDSAVYLCASRRNRGSEQYFGPGTRLTVT.

The chain joins TRBV6-5 to TRBJ1-2, with 8 bases lining up with TRBD1. From germline, CDR1 is MNHEY and CDR2 SVGAGI. The CDR3 has 15 amino acids. The trim removed 0 bases at V and 0 bases at J, leaving 0 bases unmatched. CDR3: CASSYSQGANYGYTF. The CDR3 nucleotides read TGTGCCAGCAGTTACTCACAGGGGGCTAACTATGGCTACACCTTC.

The V and J genes are TRBV5-1 and TRBJ2-7; D is uncertain. Germline V CDR1 and CDR2: SGHRS, YFSETQ. V was cut by 5 bases and J by 2 bases, with 14 bases left in between. The CDR3 sequence is 14 residues long. The CDR3: CASRPTGTTYEQYF. CDR3 DNA sequence: TGCGCCAGCAGACCCACGGGCACTACCTACGAGCAGTACTTC.

This rearrangement joins TRBV3-1 (or the pseudogene TRBV3-2) to TRBJ2-1; D is unclear. Germline V CDR1 and CDR2: LGHDT, YNNKEL (reference sequence). Trimming pared 1 base from V and 10 bases from J, leaving 5 bases between. The CDR3 runs 11 residues. In nucleotides, the CDR3 is TGTGCCAGCAGCCAAGCTGTGGAGCAGTTCTTC. It encodes CASSQAVEQFF.

The V and J genes are TRBV7-2 and TRBJ2-2; 9 nucleotides line up with TRBD1. The CDR3 has 16 amino acids. The J segment lost 4 bases and the V segment lost 5 bases, leaving 8 bases of the junction unmatched. The V gene's germline CDR1 is SGHTA and CDR2 FQGNSA. The chain's CDR3 is CASSRTGDAGTGELFF. The CDR3 DNA follows: TGTGCCAGCAGCCGGACAGGGGATGCTGGCACCGGGGAGCTGTTTTTT.

The chain links TRBV11-2 to TRBJ1-1; 7 positions agree with TRBD1. This CDR3 region has 15 residues. With V trimmed by 5 bases and J by 1 base, 7 bases remained unmatched. CDR1 and CDR2 from the germline V gene are SGHAT and FQNNGV. CDR3 sequence: CASSTGTAPNTEAFF. The CDR3 DNA follows: TGTGCCAGCAGCACGGGGACAGCTCCGAACACTGAAGCTTTCTTT.

The chain couples TRBV20-1 to TRBJ2-5; D is undetermined. V was cut by 4 bases and J by 4 bases, with 7 bases left in between. The CDR3 covers 11 residues. CDR1 DFQATT and CDR2 SNEGSKA come from the germline V gene (reference sequence). DNA for the CDR3: TGCAGTGCTATTAAGGGAGAGACCCAGTACTTC. This sequence encodes CSAIKGETQYF.

The chain is built from TRBV2 and TRBJ2-7; unclear D gene. CDR1 and CDR2 (germline): SNHLY, FYNNEI. Trimming took 5 bases from V and 2 from J, leaving 4 bases between them. This CDR3 has 11 amino acids. CDR3: CASSTTYEQYF. The CDR3 DNA reads as TGTGCCAGCAGTACGACCTACGAGCAGTACTTC.

The V call is TRBV12-3 or TRBV12-4, the J call TRBJ2-1; D is undetermined. The CDR3 spans 11 residues. Deletions cut 4 bases from V and 8 bases from J, with 6 bases between. As DNA, the CDR3 is TGTGCCAGCAGTTATAGTTATGAGCAGTTCTTC. Translating it yields CASSYSYEQFF.

The chain is built from TRBV3-1 (or the pseudogene TRBV3-2) and TRBJ2-5; D gene ambiguous. The V end was cut by 4 bases, the J end by 1 base, with 13 bases between. CDR3 length: 15 amino acids. The germline V gene has CDR1 LGHDT and CDR2 YNNKEL (reference sequence). The CDR3 sequence: CASSLPSGVQETQYF. In DNA form, the CDR3 reads TGTGCCAGCAGCCTACCGAGTGGAGTCCAAGAGACCCAGTACTTC.

The CDR3 DNA sequence: TGTGCCAGCAGTGACCCGGGACAAACGAACCAAGAGACCCAGTACTTC. It encodes CASSDPGQTNQETQYF. V and J are TRBV6-4 and TRBJ2-5, with D possibly being TRBD1 (6 bases). Per germline, CDR1 MRHNA and CDR2 SNTAGT. V lost 2 bases and J lost 0, with 13 bases in between. CDR3 size: 16 residues.

The gene calls are TRBV7-2 and TRBJ1-2, with D possibly TRBD1 on 5 matching bases. Trimming removed 5 bases at V and 2 bases at J, with 18 bases between. Germline V gene data show CDR1 as SGHTA and CDR2 as FQGNSA. The CDR3 extends over 16 amino acids. DNA of the CDR3: TGTGCCAGCAGCCGTAGTAGGACATCAACCAACTATGGCTACACCTTC. This sequence encodes CASSRSRTSTNYGYTF.

In its sample, this clone was seen a few times. The J gene is TRBJ2-2, the V gene TRBV6-6, with TRBD2 matching over 10 bases. Per germline, CDR1 MNHNY and CDR2 SVGAGI (reference sequence). The V segment lost 5 bases and the J segment 6 bases; nucleotides outside the gene matches: 12. This CDR3 spans 17 amino acids. The CDR3: CASSRYSSGGYPGELFF. CDR3 in DNA: TGTGCCAGCAGTCGATATTCTAGCGGGGGTTACCCCGGGGAGCTGTTTTTT.

This clone was recorded once. This sequence joins TRBV4-1 and TRBJ1-2; D remains unclear. V dropped 5 bases and J dropped 8 bases, with 18 bases sitting between them. The CDR3 spans 14 residues. CDR1 and CDR2 (germline): MGHRA, YSYEKL. The CDR3 nucleotides are TGCGCCAGCAGCGCCCCGGGCCTCTTAGGGGGCTACACCTTC. Residues: CASSAPGLLGGYTF.

The V gene is TRBV4-1, the J gene TRBJ1-1, with D perhaps matching TRBD1 (6 bases). The CDR3 has 15 amino acids. Trimming left V 4 bases short and J 5 bases short, with 17 bases between. CDR1 is MGHRA and CDR2 is YSYEKL in the germline V gene. The CDR3 sequence is CASSPSHRDVTEAFF. The CDR3, as DNA: TGCGCCAGCAGCCCATCACACAGGGATGTGACTGAAGCTTTCTTT.

V is TRBV5-8 and J is TRBJ1-5; D remains ambiguous. Germline V gene data show CDR1 as SGHTS and CDR2 as YDEGEE. CDR3 length: 16 residues. The V end lost 0 bases, the J end lost 0 bases, and 10 bases lay between the germline ends. CDR3 residues: CASSLELGVSNQPQHF. The CDR3 DNA follows: TGTGCCAGCAGCTTGGAATTAGGCGTTAGCAATCAGCCCCAGCATTTT.